This T cell receptor (beta chain) is drawn from a study of monozygotic twins with inflammatory bowel disease. For this clonotype: What it binds is unknown.

Eight separate reactions per sample yielded the cDNA. From the 5' RACE reads, TCRdb lists one entry per CDR3 protein and no DNA. The sample holds around 370,000 distinct CDR3 sequences. Study findings and constraints: The analysis failed to separate different T cell subtypes. Diversity of TCRbeta measured by inverse Simpson was lower in IBD patients than in healthy co-twins. Repertoires of patients may have been made more variable by differing immunosuppressive treatments.

Germline loops: CDR1 MGHRA, CDR2 YSYEKL. CDR3 length: 17 residues. This chain joins TRBV4-1 and TRBJ2-2; TCRdb lists TRBD1, though no DNA is available to test this call. This clonotype originated in a human donor with ulcerative colitis or Crohn's disease, or a healthy co-twin of an affected twin (not recorded which). Sequencing was done on a sample of blood. The CDR3 protein is CASSQEVGTGGSGELFF.